This TCR beta chain derives from a study of lymphopenia after photon versus proton radiotherapy. The V gene lost 2 bases and the J gene lost 1 base, with 8 bases spanning the gap. This CDR3 has 14 residues. Germline CDR1 SGHTA, CDR2 FQGNSA. Study-level findings and limits: Photon-treated patients lost naive T cells and TCR diversity; proton-treated stayed stable. After lymphocyte nadir, photon-treated repertoires showed oligoclonal expansion, especially CD8+ Temra.

In its sample, this clone was seen once. No antigen is known for it. TCRdb keeps only in-frame clones here, not all; method: immunoSEQ multiplex PCR. The sample records 25,000 to 35,000 clones, 90% being singletons. The sequence was collected from a woman aged 45-65 years with pancreatic cancer. The chain couples TRBV7-2 to TRBJ1-1; D perhaps matches TRBD1 (6 bases). Sequencing used peripheral blood, obtained from a patient treated with photon-based radiotherapy. CDR3 region: CASSLLGANTEAFF. CDR3 coding DNA: TGTGCCAGCAGCTTACTGGGGGCGAACACTGAAGCTTTCTTT.